The 32 T cell receptor beta chains below were found in one sample sequenced in a study of blood T cell repertoires in COVID-19. Sequencing used immunoSEQ multiplex PCR; TCRdb keeps in-frame clones, though not all of them. In the table there are 170,000 or so clones, around 86% of which are singletons. Source material: peripheral blood. Receptors originate from a man aged 55 to 70 with COVID-19, enrolled during active disease.

The V and J genes are TRBV11-2 and TRBJ1-2; D is possibly TRBD1 (6 bases). Trimming pared 1 base from V and 9 bases from J, leaving 15 bases between. The CDR3 spans 14 residues. Germline CDR1 is SGHAT and CDR2 is FQNNGV. The CDR3 loop is CASSLARQEASYTF. The CDR3 DNA follows: TGTGCCAGCAGCTTAGCTAGACAGGAGGCTAGCTACACCTTC.

The gene calls are TRBV24-1 and TRBJ2-1; D is perhaps TRBD2 (6 bases). CDR1 is KGHDR, CDR2 SFDVKD, per germline. V lost 1 base and J lost 4, with 10 bases in between. The CDR3 is 15 residues long. The CDR3, as DNA: TGTGCCACCAGTGATTTAAGCGGGCAATACAATGAGCAGTTCTTC. It encodes CATSDLSGQYNEQFF.

The chain uses TRBV28 and TRBJ2-5, with 7 positions matching TRBD1. Germline V lookup: CDR1 MDHEN, CDR2 SYDVKM. This CDR3 is 13 amino acids long. The ends lost 8 bases at V and 2 bases at J; junction bases unmatched: 5. This CDR3 is CASCRTGQETQYF. In DNA, the CDR3 is TGTGCCAGCTGCCGGACAGGACAAGAGACCCAGTACTTC.

The V and J genes are TRBV11-2 and TRBJ2-5; 9 bases align to TRBD1. CDR1 SGHAT and CDR2 FQNNGV come from the germline V gene. With 5 bases clipped from V and 9 bases from J, the junction kept 7 bases outside the gene matches. The CDR3 is 13 amino acids. Here the CDR3 reads CASSEQGAGAQYF. In DNA, the CDR3 is TGTGCCAGCAGCGAACAGGGGGCTGGGGCCCAGTACTTC. Looking up the rest from reference TRBV11-2 and TRBJ2-5 gives the full variable domain: EAGVAQSPRYKIIEKRQSVAFWCNPISGHATLYWYQQILGQGPKLLIQFQNNGVVDDSQLPKDRFSAERLKGVDSTLKIQPAKLEDSAVYLCASSEQGAGAQYFGPGTRLLVL.

This sequence joins TRBV5-1 and TRBJ1-4; 8 positions agree with TRBD1. Germline V lookup: CDR1 SGHRS, CDR2 YFSETQ. V shed 0 bases and J 7 bases; nucleotides not matched to a gene: 11. The CDR3 has 17 residues. The CDR3 nucleotides are TGCGCCAGCAGCTTGGGCGGACAGGGAAGCAGGGGTGAAAAACTGTTTTTT. The encoded protein is CASSLGGQGSRGEKLFF.

V and J are TRBV11-1 and TRBJ2-5; 9 positions agree with TRBD2. V trimming: 3 bases; J trimming: 0 bases; junction bases outside the gene matches: 2. Germline CDR1 and CDR2: SGHAT and FQDESV (reference sequence). This CDR3 spans 15 amino acids. The chain's CDR3 is CASSLAGGHQETQYF. In DNA, the CDR3 is TGTGCCAGCAGCTTGGCGGGGGGGCACCAAGAGACCCAGTACTTC.

This clone showed up just once. J is TRBJ1-6 and V is TRBV19, with no clear D. Trimming pared 4 bases from V and 6 bases from J, leaving 7 bases between. The CDR3 extends over 13 amino acids. Germline V gene lookup returns CDR1 LNHDA and CDR2 SQIVND (reference sequence). The CDR3 nucleotides read TGTGCCAGTAGTAGGCAAACTAATTCACCCCTCCACTTT. Translation gives CASSRQTNSPLHF.

In its sample, this clone was seen a few times. V usage is TRBV5-1 and J usage is TRBJ1-1; TRBD1 matches 11 bases. This CDR3 is 15 amino acids long. In germline, CDR1 is SGHRS, CDR2 YFSETQ. Trimming cost V 8 bases and J 1 base; bases outside gene matches: 7. CDR3 loop: CASNRDRGRNTEAFF. CDR3 in DNA: TGCGCCAGTAACCGGGACAGGGGGAGGAACACTGAAGCTTTCTTT.

The CDR3 DNA reads TGTGCCAGCAGTCACCGCCGCGGAGGGTGGGGGGCAGATACGCAGTATTTT. It is translated as CASSHRRGGWGADTQYF. The chain recombines TRBV27 with TRBJ2-3, with a weak D call TRBD2 (6 bases). Trimming stripped 5 bases from V and 4 bases from J, with 22 bases between. This CDR3 contains 17 residues. The germline V gene encodes CDR1 MNHEY and CDR2 SMNVEV (reference sequence).

The rearrangement links TRBV2 to TRBJ1-2, with TRBD1 matching over 9 bases. CDR1 and CDR2 from the germline V gene are SNHLY and FYNNEI. The trim removed 2 bases at V and 6 bases at J, leaving 4 bases unmatched. The CDR3 loop spans 14 amino acids. This CDR3 is CASSERRQGDGYTF. DNA of the CDR3: TGTGCCAGCAGTGAAAGGAGACAGGGGGATGGCTACACCTTC.

This chain connects TRBV24-1 to TRBJ2-7, with no clear D. Germline V gene data show CDR1 as KGHDR and CDR2 as SFDVKD. V lost 4 bases and J lost 5, with 8 bases in between. This CDR3 is built from 12 residues. The CDR3, as DNA: TGTGCCACCAGTGACCGGTCGGACGAGCAGTACTTC. Translating gives CATSDRSDEQYF.

The chain joins TRBV5-1 to TRBJ2-1; 8 bases are shared with TRBD1. J gave up 8 bases and V 0 bases, and 10 bases lay outside the gene matches. This CDR3 comprises 16 residues. Germline V gene lookup returns CDR1 SGHRS and CDR2 YFSETQ. The CDR3 here is CASSLAQRTGNHEQFF. DNA of the CDR3: TGCGCCAGCAGCTTGGCCCAACGGACAGGGAATCATGAGCAGTTCTTC.

The rearrangement joins TRBV15 to TRBJ2-2; TRBD1 is a possible D gene (6 bases). This CDR3 region has 14 residues. CDR1 is LNHNV, CDR2 YYDKDF, per germline (reference sequence). V lost 4 bases to trimming and J lost 6 bases, with 12 bases between them. This CDR3 is CATSTPDSPGELFF. CDR3 in DNA: TGTGCCACCAGCACTCCGGACAGCCCCGGGGAGCTGTTTTTT.

The rearrangement uses TRBV5-1 and TRBJ1-1, with D possibly TRBD1 on 5 matching bases. The V gene's germline CDR1 is SGHRS and CDR2 YFSETQ. This CDR3 is 15 amino acids long. Trimming removed 5 bases from V and 0 bases from J, with 14 bases in between. The CDR3 reads CASRPKGRMNTEAFF. CDR3 coding DNA: TGCGCCAGCAGGCCCAAGGGGAGGATGAACACTGAAGCTTTCTTT.

V usage is TRBV10-3 and J usage is TRBJ1-1; possibly TRBD1 for D (5 bases). The CDR3 runs to 14 residues. The V and J ends lost 3 bases and 3 bases respectively, with 11 bases between them. CDR1 is ENHRY and CDR2 is SYGVKD in the germline V gene. CDR3 sequence (DNA): TGTGCCATCAGTGAATTGGAAGGGGACACTGAAGCTTTCTTT. This codes for CAISELEGDTEAFF.

This chain links TRBV4-3 with TRBJ1-3; no clear D. Trimming left V 0 bases short and J 4 bases short, with 16 bases between. CDR3 size: 17 residues. The V gene's germline CDR1 is LGHNA and CDR2 YSLEER. The CDR3 nucleotides are TGCGCCAGCAGCCAAGACGTTCGGCCAGCGGGAGGAAACACCATATATTTT. Its translation is CASSQDVRPAGGNTIYF.

This chain connects TRBV11-2 to TRBJ2-2, with 10 nucleotides matching TRBD2. The junction had 7 bases not matched to a gene; V was cut back by 5 bases and J by 7 bases. Germline-derived CDR1 and CDR2 are SGHAT and FQNNGV. The CDR3 is made up of 15 amino acids. CDR3 in amino acids: CASSPGLAGVGELFF. The DNA for the CDR3 is TGTGCCAGCAGCCCCGGTCTAGCGGGAGTCGGGGAGCTGTTTTTT. Complete variable domain (other parts from reference TRBV11-2 and TRBJ2-2): EAGVAQSPRYKIIEKRQSVAFWCNPISGHATLYWYQQILGQGPKLLIQFQNNGVVDDSQLPKDRFSAERLKGVDSTLKIQPAKLEDSAVYLCASSPGLAGVGELFFGEGSRLTVL.

The rearrangement uses TRBV19 and TRBJ2-1, with TRBD2 matching over 8 bases. V shed 3 bases, J shed 6 bases, and the junction held 16 bases outside the gene matches. Looked up from germline, CDR1 is LNHDA and CDR2 is SQIVND (reference sequence). The CDR3 loop spans 18 amino acids. In DNA form, the CDR3 reads TGTGCCAGTAGTATCCCCACTAGCGGTAACGCCTGGGGCAATGAGCAGTTCTTC. Its translation: CASSIPTSGNAWGNEQFF.

This clone appeared a single time. The chain uses TRBV23-1 and TRBJ1-3; D is ambiguous. TRBV23-1 counts as an open reading frame of uncertain function. CDR3 length equals 12 residues. V lost 8 bases, J lost 4 bases, and 9 bases lay in between. In DNA, the CDR3 is TGCGCCAGCCACCCCGGGGGAAACACCATATATTTT. Its translation: CASHPGGNTIYF.

The chain joins TRBV30 to TRBJ1-6, with 9 bases fitting TRBD1. V was clipped by 4 bases and J by 10 bases; unmatched bases: 11. The CDR3 runs to 15 residues. Germline V gives CDR1 GTSNPN, CDR2 SVGIG (reference sequence). CDR3 bases: TGTGCCTGGATTAGCAACAGGGGGCGAGGATCACCCCTCCACTTT. Translated, it gives CAWISNRGRGSPLHF.

This clone was recorded a few times. The chain links TRBV18 to TRBJ2-3, with D perhaps matching TRBD1 (5 bases). Trimming took 8 bases from V and 0 from J, leaving 15 bases between them. The CDR3 covers 15 residues. The germline CDR1 and CDR2 sequences are KGHSH and LQKENI. The CDR3 DNA sequence: TGTGCCAGCCAACCCGGGCAGGGAAGCACAGATACGCAGTATTTT. This codes for CASQPGQGSTDTQYF.

The rearrangement joins TRBV24-1 to TRBJ2-3; D not certain. CDR3 length: 11 residues. The V and J ends lost 5 bases and 5 bases respectively, with 4 bases between them. Germline V gene data show CDR1 as KGHDR and CDR2 as SFDVKD. The CDR3 bases are TGTGCCACCAGTGTTCGAGATACGCAGTATTTT. Translating it yields CATSVRDTQYF.

The J gene is TRBJ1-1, the V gene TRBV3-1 (or the pseudogene TRBV3-2); tentatively, D is TRBD1 (5 bases). The CDR3 runs to 18 residues. V lost 3 bases to trimming and J lost 1 base, with 21 bases between them. The germline gives CDR1 LGHDT, CDR2 YNNKEL (reference sequence). DNA for the CDR3: TGTGCCAGCAGCCATTACGAGACAGCGCAGAATTGGAACACTGAAGCTTTCTTT. Protein: CASSHYETAQNWNTEAFF.

This clone was picked up a small number of times. This chain links TRBV7-9 with TRBJ1-6; no definite D call. The V end lost 7 bases, the J end lost 9 bases, and 16 bases lay between the germline ends. This CDR3 is 14 amino acids long. CDR1 is SEHNR, CDR2 FQNEAQ, per germline (reference sequence). CDR3 sequence reads: CASTTGLRSSPLHF. The CDR3 DNA reads TGTGCCAGCACCACGGGTTTGAGGAGTTCACCCCTCCACTTT.

This chain joins TRBV6-2 or TRBV6-3 and TRBJ1-5, with 9 positions matching TRBD1. Per germline, CDR1 MNHEY and CDR2 SVGEGT. There are 15 residues in the CDR3. The ends lost 2 bases at V and 6 bases at J; junction bases unmatched: 5. The CDR3: CASSYLDRGSQPQHF. In DNA, the CDR3 is TGTGCCAGCAGTTACCTCGACAGGGGGAGTCAGCCCCAGCATTTT.

The V call is TRBV6-6, the J call TRBJ2-5; perhaps TRBD2 as D (6 bases). Germline lookup yields CDR1 MNHNY and CDR2 SVGAGI (reference sequence). CDR3 length equals 12 residues. As DNA, the CDR3 is TGTGCAGCCTGCGAAGCGGGAGAGACCCAGTACTTC. This translates into CAACEAGETQYF.

The chain is built from TRBV6-5 and TRBJ1-2, with TRBD1 matching 7 bases. Germline V gene data show CDR1 as MNHEY and CDR2 as SVGAGI. The CDR3 extends over 13 amino acids. With 7 bases clipped from V and 6 bases from J, the junction kept 8 bases outside the gene matches. This CDR3 is CASTTDRDHGYTF. In DNA form, the CDR3 reads TGTGCCAGCACCACAGACAGGGACCATGGCTACACCTTC.

This chain joins TRBV11-3 and TRBJ1-4; 9 nucleotides line up with TRBD1. Germline assignment: CDR1 SGHNT and CDR2 YENEEA. The CDR3 loop spans 16 amino acids. Losses at the gene ends were 5 bases for V and 8 bases for J; bases not matched to a gene: 12. The CDR3 bases are TGTGCCAGCAGCAGCTCTTACAGGGGGCCGGGCGAAAAACTGTTTTTT. Protein: CASSSSYRGPGEKLFF.

This sequence joins TRBV18 and TRBJ2-1; no definite D call. V lost 3 bases and J lost 5, with 14 bases in between. CDR1 KGHSH and CDR2 LQKENI come from the germline V gene. The CDR3 runs 15 residues. This chain's CDR3 is CASSPRQSGDNEQFF. In DNA form, the CDR3 reads TGTGCCAGCTCACCGCGCCAATCCGGAGACAATGAGCAGTTCTTC.

The rearrangement links TRBV24-1 to TRBJ1-2; a possible D gene is TRBD1 (6 bases). This CDR3 has 13 amino acids. Trimming cost V 7 bases and J 4 bases, with 12 bases left between them. Germline CDR1 is KGHDR and CDR2 is SFDVKD. The CDR3 DNA reads TGTGCCACCAGCCTACAGGGTTTCTATGGCTACACCTTC. It translates to CATSLQGFYGYTF.

The chain joins TRBV7-8 to TRBJ2-1; D is perhaps TRBD1 (6 bases). The CDR3 runs to 14 residues. The V end was cut by 5 bases, the J end by 5 bases, with 13 bases between. Germline CDR1 reads SGHVS; CDR2 reads FQNEAQ. CDR3 sequence: CASSTGQQNNEQFF. In DNA form, the CDR3 reads TGTGCCAGCAGCACAGGGCAGCAAAACAATGAGCAGTTCTTC.

The rearrangement links TRBV27 to TRBJ2-2, with 7 bases aligning to TRBD1. V lost 7 bases to trimming and J lost 6 bases; unmatched junction nucleotides: 5. CDR1 is MNHEY, CDR2 SMNVEV, per germline (reference sequence). The length of the CDR3 is 13 residues. In DNA form, the CDR3 reads TGTGCCAGCAAACAGGGGAGCGCCGGGGAGCTGTTTTTT. It codes for CASKQGSAGELFF.